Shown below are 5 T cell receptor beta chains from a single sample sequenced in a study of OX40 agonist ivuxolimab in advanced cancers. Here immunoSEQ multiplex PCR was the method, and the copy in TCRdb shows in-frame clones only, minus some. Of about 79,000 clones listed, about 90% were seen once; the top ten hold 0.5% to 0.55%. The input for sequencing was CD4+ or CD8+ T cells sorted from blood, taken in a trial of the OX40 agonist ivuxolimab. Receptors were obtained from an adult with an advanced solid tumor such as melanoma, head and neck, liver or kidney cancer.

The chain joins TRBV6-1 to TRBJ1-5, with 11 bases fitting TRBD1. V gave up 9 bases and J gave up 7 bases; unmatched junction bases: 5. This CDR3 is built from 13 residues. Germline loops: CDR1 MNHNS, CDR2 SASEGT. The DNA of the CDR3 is TGTGCCAGTAGGACAGGGGGCGAACAGCCCCAGCATTTT. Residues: CASRTGGEQPQHF.

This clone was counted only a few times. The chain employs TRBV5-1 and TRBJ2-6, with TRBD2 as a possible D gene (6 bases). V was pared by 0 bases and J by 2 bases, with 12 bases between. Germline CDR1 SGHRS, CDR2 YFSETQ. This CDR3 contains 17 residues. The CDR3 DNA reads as TGCGCCAGCAGCTTGGTTCTCTCGGGGGCTGGGGCCAACGTCCTGACTTTC. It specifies CASSLVLSGAGANVLTF.

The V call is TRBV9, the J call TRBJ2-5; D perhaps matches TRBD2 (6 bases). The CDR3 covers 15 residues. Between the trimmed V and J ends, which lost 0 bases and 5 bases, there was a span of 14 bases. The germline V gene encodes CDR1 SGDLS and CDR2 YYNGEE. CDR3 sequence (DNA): TGTGCCAGCAGCGTAGGAGCGGAGGCGGGGGAGACCCAGTACTTC. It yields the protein CASSVGAEAGETQYF. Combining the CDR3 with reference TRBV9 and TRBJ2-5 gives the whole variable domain DSGVTQTPKHLITATGQRVTLRCSPRSGDLSVYWYQQSLDQGLQFLIQYYNGEERAKGNILERFSAQQFPDLHSELNLSSLELGDSALYFCASSVGAEAGETQYFGPGTRLLVL.

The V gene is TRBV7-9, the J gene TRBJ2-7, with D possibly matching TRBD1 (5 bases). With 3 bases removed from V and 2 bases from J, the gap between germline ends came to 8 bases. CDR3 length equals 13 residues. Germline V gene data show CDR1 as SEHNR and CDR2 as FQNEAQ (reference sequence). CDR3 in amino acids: CASSFQGPYEQYF. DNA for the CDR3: TGTGCCAGCAGCTTCCAGGGTCCCTACGAGCAGTACTTC.

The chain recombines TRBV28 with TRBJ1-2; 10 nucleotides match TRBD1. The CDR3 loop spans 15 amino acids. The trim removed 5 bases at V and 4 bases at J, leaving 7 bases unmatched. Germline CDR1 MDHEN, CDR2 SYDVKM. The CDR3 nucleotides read TGTGCCAGCAGTCTGACAGGGGGCCCGCTCTATGGCTACACCTTC. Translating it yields CASSLTGGPLYGYTF.